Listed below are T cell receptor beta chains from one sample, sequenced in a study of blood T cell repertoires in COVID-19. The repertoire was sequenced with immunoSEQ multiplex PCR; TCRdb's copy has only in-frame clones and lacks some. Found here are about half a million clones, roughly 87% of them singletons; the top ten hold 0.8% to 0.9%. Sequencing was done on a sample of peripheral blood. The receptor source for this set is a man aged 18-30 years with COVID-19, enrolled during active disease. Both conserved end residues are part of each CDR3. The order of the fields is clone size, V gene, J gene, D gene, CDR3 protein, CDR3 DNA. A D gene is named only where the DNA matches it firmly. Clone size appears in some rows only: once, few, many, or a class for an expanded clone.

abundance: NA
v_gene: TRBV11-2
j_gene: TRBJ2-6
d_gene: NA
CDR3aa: CASSLFSLTFSSGANVLTF
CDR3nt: TGTGCCAGCAGCTTATTTTCCCTTACTTTTTCCTCTGGGGCCAACGTCCTGACTTTC

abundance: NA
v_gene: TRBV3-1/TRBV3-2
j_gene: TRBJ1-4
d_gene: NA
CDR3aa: CASSQGSGANNEKLFF
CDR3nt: TGTGCCAGCAGCCAAGGGTCAGGGGCGAATAATGAAAAACTGTTTTTT

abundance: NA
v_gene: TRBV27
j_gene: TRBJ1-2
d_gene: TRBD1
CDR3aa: CATRTGINYGYTF
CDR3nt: TGTGCCACCCGGACAGGGATAAACTATGGCTACACCTTC

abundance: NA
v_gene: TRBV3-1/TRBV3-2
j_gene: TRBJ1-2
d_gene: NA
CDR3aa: CASSQSGGYGYTF
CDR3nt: TGTGCCAGCAGCCAATCGGGGGGCTATGGCTACACCTTC

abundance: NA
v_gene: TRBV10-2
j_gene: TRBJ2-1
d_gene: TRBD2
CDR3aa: CASTGGSHNEQFF
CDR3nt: TGCGCCAGCACCGGGGGGAGCCACAATGAGCAGTTCTTC

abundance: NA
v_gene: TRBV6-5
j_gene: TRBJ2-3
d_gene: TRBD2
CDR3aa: CASSNHRTSLTQYF
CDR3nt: TGTGCCAGCAGTAACCACCGGACTAGCTTAACGCAGTATTTT

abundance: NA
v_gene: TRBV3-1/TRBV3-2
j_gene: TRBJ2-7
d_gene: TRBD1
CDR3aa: CASSRTGESYEQYF
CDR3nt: TGTGCCAGCAGTAGGACAGGGGAGTCCTACGAGCAGTACTTC

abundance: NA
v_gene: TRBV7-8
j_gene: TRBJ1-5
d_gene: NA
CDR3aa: CASSLATGLGNQPQHF
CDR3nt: TGTGCCAGCAGCTTAGCCACAGGGTTGGGGAATCAGCCCCAGCATTTT

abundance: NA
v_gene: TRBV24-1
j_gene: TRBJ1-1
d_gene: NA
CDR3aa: CATREDSYTEAFF
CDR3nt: TGTGCCACCCGAGAGGATAGTTACACTGAAGCTTTCTTT

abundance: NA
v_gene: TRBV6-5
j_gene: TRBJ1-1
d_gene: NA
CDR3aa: CASSRSGDTEAFF
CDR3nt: TGTGCCAGCAGTAGGTCGGGGGACACTGAAGCTTTCTTT

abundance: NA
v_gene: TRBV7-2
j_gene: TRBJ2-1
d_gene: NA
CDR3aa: CASSGTSWEQFF
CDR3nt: TGTGCCAGCAGTGGGACTTCTTGGGAGCAGTTCTTC

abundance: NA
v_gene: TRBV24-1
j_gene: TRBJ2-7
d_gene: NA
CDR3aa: CATSDPRTDNYEQYF
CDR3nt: TGTGCCACCAGTGATCCGCGGACAGACAACTACGAGCAGTACTTC

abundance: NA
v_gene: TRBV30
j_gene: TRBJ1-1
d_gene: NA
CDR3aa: CAWSVLRNTEAFF
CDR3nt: TGTGCCTGGAGTGTACTGAGAAACACTGAAGCTTTCTTT

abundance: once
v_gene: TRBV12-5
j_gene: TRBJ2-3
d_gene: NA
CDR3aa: CASGPTNTDTQYF
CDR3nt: TGTGCTAGTGGCCCAACTAACACAGATACGCAGTATTTT

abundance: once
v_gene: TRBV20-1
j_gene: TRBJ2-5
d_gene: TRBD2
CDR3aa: CSASSTSGETQYF
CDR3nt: TGCAGTGCTAGTTCGACTAGCGGGGAGACCCAGTACTTC

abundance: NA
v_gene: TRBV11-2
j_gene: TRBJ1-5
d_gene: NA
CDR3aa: CASSSGGQPQHF
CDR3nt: TGTGCCAGCAGCTCGGGGGGGCAGCCCCAGCATTTT

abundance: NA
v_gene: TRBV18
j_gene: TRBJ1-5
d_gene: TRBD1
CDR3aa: CASSRGTGNQPQHF
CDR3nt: TGTGCCAGCTCCCGTGGGACAGGCAATCAGCCCCAGCATTTT

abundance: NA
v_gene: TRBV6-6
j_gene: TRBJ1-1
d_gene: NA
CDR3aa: CASNVMGGEAFF
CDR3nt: TGTGCCAGCAACGTAATGGGGGGAGAAGCTTTCTTT

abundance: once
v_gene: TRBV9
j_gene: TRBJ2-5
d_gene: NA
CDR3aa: CASSWGPQGPLVFETQYF
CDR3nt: TGTGCCAGCAGCTGGGGACCACAGGGACCTCTCGTCTTTGAGACCCAGTACTTC

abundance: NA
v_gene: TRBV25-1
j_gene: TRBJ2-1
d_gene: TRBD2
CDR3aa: CASSEWTSGRVYNEQFF
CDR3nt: TGTGCCAGCAGTGAATGGACTAGCGGGAGGGTATACAATGAGCAGTTCTTC

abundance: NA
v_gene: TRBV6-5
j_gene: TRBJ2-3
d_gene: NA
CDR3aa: CATWTPRGGTDTQYF
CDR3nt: TGTGCCACCTGGACTCCGCGGGGTGGCACAGATACGCAGTATTTT

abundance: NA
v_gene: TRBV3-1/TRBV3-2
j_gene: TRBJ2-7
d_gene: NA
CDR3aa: CASSHRGAVGTYEQYF
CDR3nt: TGTGCCAGCAGCCACCGGGGGGCGGTTGGTACCTACGAGCAGTACTTC

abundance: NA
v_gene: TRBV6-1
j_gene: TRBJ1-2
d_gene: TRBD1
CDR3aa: CASSDTGATGGGYTF
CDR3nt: TGTGCCAGCAGTGATACAGGGGCCACCGGTGGTGGCTACACCTTC

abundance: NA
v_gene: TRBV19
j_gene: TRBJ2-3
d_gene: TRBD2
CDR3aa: CASSSPTSYHPGDTQYF
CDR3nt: TGTGCCAGTAGTTCCCCGACTAGCTACCACCCAGGGGATACGCAGTATTTT

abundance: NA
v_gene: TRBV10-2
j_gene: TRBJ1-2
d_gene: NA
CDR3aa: CASSESRDGYTF
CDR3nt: TGCGCCAGCAGTGAGTCTCGGGATGGCTACACCTTC

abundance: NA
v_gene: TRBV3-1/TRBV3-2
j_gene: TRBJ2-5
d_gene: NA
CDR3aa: CASGAARGSAQYF
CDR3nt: TGTGCCAGCGGCGCAGCTAGGGGGTCGGCCCAGTACTTC

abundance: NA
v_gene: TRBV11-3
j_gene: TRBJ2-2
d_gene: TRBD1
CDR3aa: CASSVDGQGAGELFF
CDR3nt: TGTGCCAGCAGCGTCGACGGACAGGGGGCCGGGGAGCTGTTTTTT

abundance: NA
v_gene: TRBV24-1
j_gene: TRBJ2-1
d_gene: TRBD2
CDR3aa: CATQGLEPYNEQFF
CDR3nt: TGTGCCACCCAGGGACTAGAACCCTACAATGAGCAGTTCTTC

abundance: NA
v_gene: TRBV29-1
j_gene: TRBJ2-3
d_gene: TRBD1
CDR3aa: CSVEKGALDLSPQYF
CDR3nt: TGCAGCGTTGAAAAGGGGGCGCTTGATCTGTCTCCGCAGTATTTT

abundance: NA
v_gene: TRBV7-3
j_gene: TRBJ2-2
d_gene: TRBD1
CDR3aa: CASSPGQGFRTGELFF
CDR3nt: TGTGCCAGCAGCCCCGGACAGGGGTTCAGGACCGGGGAGCTGTTTTTT

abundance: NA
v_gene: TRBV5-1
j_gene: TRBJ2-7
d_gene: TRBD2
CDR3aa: CASSWTSTTSTYEQYF
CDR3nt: TGCGCCAGCAGCTGGACTAGCACCACGTCAACCTACGAGCAGTACTTC

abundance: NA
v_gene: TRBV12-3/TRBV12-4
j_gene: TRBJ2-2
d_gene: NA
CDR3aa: CASSFLGAGELFF
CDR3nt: TGTGCCAGCAGTTTCTTGGGAGCCGGGGAGCTGTTTTTT

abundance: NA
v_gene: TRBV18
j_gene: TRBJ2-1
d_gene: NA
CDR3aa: CASSPDWESSYNEQFF
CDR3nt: TGTGCCAGCTCACCGGACTGGGAAAGCTCCTACAATGAGCAGTTCTTC

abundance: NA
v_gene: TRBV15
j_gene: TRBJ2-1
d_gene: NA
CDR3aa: CATSMTLFSHEQFF
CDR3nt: TGTGCCACCAGCATGACTCTTTTTAGCCATGAGCAGTTCTTC

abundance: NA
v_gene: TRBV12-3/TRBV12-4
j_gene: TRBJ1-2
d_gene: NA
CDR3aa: CASSPRLWYGYTF
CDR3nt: TGTGCCAGCAGTCCTAGGCTATGGTATGGCTACACCTTC

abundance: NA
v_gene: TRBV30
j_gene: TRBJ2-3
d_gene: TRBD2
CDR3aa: CAWTSGRAQSTDTQYF
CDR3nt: TGTGCCTGGACTAGCGGGAGGGCCCAGAGCACAGATACGCAGTATTTT

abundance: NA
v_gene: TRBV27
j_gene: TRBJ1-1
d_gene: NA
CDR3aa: CASRDTSTSNTEAFF
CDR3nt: TGTGCCAGCCGGGACACATCCACAAGCAACACTGAAGCTTTCTTT

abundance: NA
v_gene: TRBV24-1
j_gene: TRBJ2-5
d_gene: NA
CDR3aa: CATRDPGFETQYF
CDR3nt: TGTGCCACCCGCGACCCCGGGTTCGAGACCCAGTACTTC

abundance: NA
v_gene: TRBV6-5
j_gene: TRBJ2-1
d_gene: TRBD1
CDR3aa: CASNSAGGYNEQFF
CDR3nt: TGTGCCAGCAATTCGGCAGGGGGATACAATGAGCAGTTCTTC

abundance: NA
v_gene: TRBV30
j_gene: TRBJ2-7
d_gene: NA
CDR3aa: CAWNQGSYEQYF
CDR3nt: TGTGCCTGGAATCAGGGGTCCTACGAGCAGTACTTC

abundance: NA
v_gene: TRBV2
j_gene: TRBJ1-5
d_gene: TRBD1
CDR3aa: CASRRQGINQPQHF
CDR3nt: TGTGCCAGCAGGCGACAGGGAATCAATCAGCCCCAGCATTTT

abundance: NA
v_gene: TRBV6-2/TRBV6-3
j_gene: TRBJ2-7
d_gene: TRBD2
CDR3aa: CASSYDSGSYEQYF
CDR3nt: TGTGCCAGCAGTTACGATAGCGGGAGCTACGAGCAGTACTTC

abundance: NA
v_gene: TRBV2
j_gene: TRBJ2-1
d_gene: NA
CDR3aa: CATSLASYNEQFF
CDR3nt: TGTGCCACTTCGCTAGCGTCCTACAATGAGCAGTTCTTC

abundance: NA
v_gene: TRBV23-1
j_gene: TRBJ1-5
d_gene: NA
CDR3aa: CASSLGHHPDQPQHF
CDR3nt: TGCGCCAGCAGCCTAGGACATCACCCCGATCAGCCCCAGCATTTT

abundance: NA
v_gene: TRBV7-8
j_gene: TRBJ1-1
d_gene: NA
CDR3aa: CASSLGSAWARNAEAFF
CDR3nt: TGTGCCAGCAGCTTAGGTTCAGCTTGGGCACGGAATGCTGAAGCTTTCTTT